One sample yielded the 30 T cell receptor beta chains listed below, sequenced in a study of HIV-infected patients and healthy controls. Alpha and beta constant-region primers primed reverse transcription of 400 to 650 ng RNA. Alpha and beta chain libraries were made separately by chain-specific third strand synthesis with multiplexing indices. A single record per CDR3 protein comes from TCRdb applying MiXCR to the 5' RACE reads. Of roughly 22,000 distinct CDR3 sequences listed, about 8.7% are singletons. The repertoire came from unfractionated whole blood and reflected all unsorted peripheral T cells. Source material: blood. The source is an adult in good health.

Sample share makes this clonotype medium-sized (0.01 to 0.1%). The rearrangement links TRBV7-9 to TRBJ1-4; D call uncertain. There are 15 residues in the CDR3. V dropped 4 bases and J dropped 0 bases, with 9 bases sitting between them. Germline CDR1 and CDR2: SEHNR and FQNEAQ (reference sequence). CDR3 DNA sequence: TGTGCCAGCAGCTCCTGGGTTGCAACTAATGAAAAACTGTTTTTT. Translation gives CASSSWVATNEKLFF.

This clonotype appeared a few times. The CDR3 DNA is TGTGCCAGCAGTTACAAGGGTTCCTCTTCGGGTGGCTACACCTTC. This sequence encodes CASSYKGSSSGGYTF. The chain joins TRBV6-6 to TRBJ1-2; D is undetermined. Germline-derived CDR1 and CDR2 are MNHNY and SVGAGI (reference sequence). Trimming shortened V by 2 bases and J by 7 bases, and 17 bases separated the two germline ends. CDR3 size: 15 residues.

This clonotype has ten or more counts. V usage is TRBV7-8 and J usage is TRBJ2-3, with TRBD2 identical over 9 bases. Per the germline V gene, CDR1 is SGHVS and CDR2 is FQNEAQ. Germline trimming cut 5 bases from V and 1 base from J; bases unmatched to any gene: 7. The CDR3 runs 16 residues. DNA for the CDR3: TGTGCCAGCAGCCCGTTAGCGGGGGCGGGCACAGATACGCAGTATTTT. Translation gives CASSPLAGAGTDTQYF.

This clonotype was recorded at least ten times. This chain links TRBV6-5 with TRBJ2-1, with 7 nucleotides matching TRBD2. The V and J ends lost 6 bases and 9 bases, in that order; junction bases with no gene match: 17. CDR3 length equals 16 residues. CDR1 and CDR2 (germline): MNHEY, SVGAGI. In DNA form, the CDR3 reads TGTGCCAGCAGGGAAGCGGGACCGCTAAATCTCGGTGAGCAGTTCTTC. This translates into CASREAGPLNLGEQFF.

This clonotype was seen many times. The V gene is TRBV29-1, the J gene TRBJ1-5; D uncertain. V lost 4 bases and J 4 bases, leaving 8 bases between the germline ends. The CDR3 contains 12 residues. In germline, CDR1 is SQVTM, CDR2 ANQGSEA. Here the CDR3 DNA reads TGCAGCGTTGGGAGGGAAAATCAGCCCCAGCATTTT. Protein product: CSVGRENQPQHF.

The sample holds many counts of this clonotype. The chain employs TRBV11-3 and TRBJ2-3; TRBD2 agrees at 10 bases. The CDR3 has 15 amino acids. Germline values: CDR1 SGHNT, CDR2 YENEEA. The trim removed 4 bases at V and 6 bases at J, leaving 7 bases unmatched. CDR3 nucleotides: TGTGCCAGCAGCTCCAGAGGGACTAGCGCGGATACGCAGTATTTT. Amino acid sequence: CASSSRGTSADTQYF.

This clonotype appeared many times. This sequence joins TRBV12-3 or TRBV12-4 and TRBJ1-6; the D gene is possibly TRBD1 (6 bases). Trimming pared 1 base from V and 10 bases from J, leaving 11 bases between. CDR3 length: 14 amino acids. CDR3 bases: TGTGCCAGCAGTTTAGAGGGGAGGGGGTCACCCCTCCACTTT. The encoded protein is CASSLEGRGSPLHF.

This clonotype has ten or more counts. The V gene is TRBV6-6, the J gene TRBJ2-1, with TRBD1 matching 10 bases. CDR3 size: 15 residues. Germline lookup yields CDR1 MNHNY and CDR2 SVGAGI (reference sequence). V was clipped by 2 bases and J by 9 bases; unmatched bases: 7. Here the CDR3 reads CASSYPGQGRTEQFF. For the CDR3, the DNA is TGTGCCAGCAGTTACCCGGGACAGGGGCGGACTGAGCAGTTCTTC.

This clonotype was seen a few times. The rearrangement links TRBV5-4 to TRBJ1-6, with 7 bases matching TRBD1. V lost 3 bases to trimming and J lost 8 bases; unmatched junction nucleotides: 5. The CDR3 contains 14 residues. Germline CDR1 and CDR2: SGHNT and YYREEE (reference sequence). Written as DNA, the CDR3 is TGTGCCAGCAGCTCCCGGGACAGTGATTCACCCCTCCACTTT. It codes for CASSSRDSDSPLHF.

There are many counts of this clonotype. The V gene is TRBV11-2, the J gene TRBJ2-3; perhaps TRBD1 as D (6 bases). Trimming took off 2 bases at V and 3 bases at J, with 12 bases between the two ends. Germline V gives CDR1 SGHAT, CDR2 FQNNGV. The CDR3 contains 15 residues. The CDR3 is CASSLFAGATDTQYF. The DNA of the CDR3 is TGTGCCAGCAGCTTATTCGCAGGGGCAACAGATACGCAGTATTTT.

The V call is TRBV6-6, the J call TRBJ2-7; D remains unclear. Deletions cut 0 bases from V and 4 bases from J, with 7 bases between. Germline V CDR1 and CDR2: MNHNY, SVGAGI (reference sequence). This CDR3 spans 13 amino acids. The CDR3 bases are TGTGCCAGCAGTTACTCGATGGATTACGAGCAGTACTTC. This encodes CASSYSMDYEQYF.

Ten or more counts support this clonotype. The chain has TRBV4-3 and TRBJ2-6; D gene ambiguous. The V gene lost 0 bases and the J gene lost 0 bases, with 6 bases spanning the gap. CDR3 length: 16 residues. The germline V gene has CDR1 LGHNA and CDR2 YSLEER. Here the CDR3 reads CASSQDQNSGANVLTF. CDR3 sequence (DNA): TGCGCCAGCAGCCAAGATCAGAACTCTGGGGCCAACGTCCTGACTTTC.

This clonotype occurred a few times. CDR3: CASRVDSSGNTIYF. CDR3 bases: TGCGCCAGCAGGGTCGACAGCTCTGGAAACACCATATATTTT. The rearrangement joins TRBV5-1 to TRBJ1-3; perhaps TRBD1 as D (5 bases). Trimming stripped 5 bases from V and 0 bases from J, with 9 bases between. CDR1 and CDR2 (germline): SGHRS, YFSETQ. This CDR3 contains 14 residues. Drawing the rest from reference TRBV5-1 and TRBJ1-3, the complete variable domain is KAGVTQTPRYLIKTRGQQVTLSCSPISGHRSVSWYQQTPGQGLQFLFEYFSETQRNKGNFPGRFSGRQFSNSRSEMNVSTLELGDSALYLCASRVDSSGNTIYFGEGSWLTVV.

This clonotype was seen more than once but under ten times. The chain is built from TRBV10-3 and TRBJ2-7; D ambiguous. The germline V gene has CDR1 ENHRY and CDR2 SYGVKD. Trimming removed 4 bases from V and 2 bases from J, with 3 bases in between. This CDR3 contains 11 residues. Here the CDR3 reads CAISGAYEQYF. The CDR3 DNA is TGTGCCATCAGTGGTGCCTACGAGCAGTACTTC.

This clonotype occurred a few times. The V gene is TRBV19, the J gene TRBJ1-6; TRBD1 matches at 7 bases. The CDR3 is made up of 18 amino acids. Germline CDR1 and CDR2: LNHDA and SQIVND (reference sequence). V lost 2 bases to trimming and J lost 9 bases; unmatched junction nucleotides: 16. The CDR3 coding sequence is TGTGCCAGTAGTATAAATTCTCGTCTGGGACAGTCTGGTTCACCCCTCCACTTT. This codes for CASSINSRLGQSGSPLHF.

This clonotype is medium-sized within its sample. V is TRBV27 and J is TRBJ1-5; D gene unclear. The CDR3 covers 15 residues. V lost 2 bases and J lost 5, with 13 bases in between. In germline, CDR1 is MNHEY, CDR2 SMNVEV (reference sequence). CDR3 amino acids: CASSLVRGGDQPQHF. The CDR3 bases are TGTGCCAGCAGTTTAGTCAGAGGTGGAGATCAGCCCCAGCATTTT.

This clonotype was picked up many times. The rearrangement links TRBV6-5 to TRBJ2-1; 11 bases map to TRBD1. Germline V gives CDR1 MNHEY, CDR2 SVGAGI. The CDR3 has 15 residues. V lost 6 bases to trimming and J lost 4 bases; unmatched junction nucleotides: 5. CDR3 DNA: TGTGCCAGCAGCCGAGGGACAGGGGGTTACAATGAGCAGTTCTTC. Amino acids: CASSRGTGGYNEQFF.

This clonotype was counted ten times or more. The chain is built from TRBV12-3 or TRBV12-4 and TRBJ2-5, with 8 bases aligning to TRBD2. V shed 7 bases, J shed 5 bases, and the junction held 6 bases outside the gene matches. The CDR3 length is 13 residues. CDR3 sequence: CASNPGGDETQYF. In DNA form, the CDR3 reads TGTGCCAGCAACCCCGGGGGGGACGAGACCCAGTACTTC.

There are many counts of this clonotype. The CDR3 region is CASSPPSSYNEQFF. In DNA, the CDR3 is TGTGCCAGCTCACCCCCGAGCTCCTACAATGAGCAGTTCTTC. The rearrangement uses TRBV18 and TRBJ2-1; D not resolved. The CDR3 totals 14 residues. Germline lookup yields CDR1 KGHSH and CDR2 LQKENI. The V gene lost 3 bases and the J gene lost 0 bases, with 6 bases spanning the gap.

This clonotype was found a few times. The gene calls are TRBV2 and TRBJ2-2; TRBD1 is a possible D gene (5 bases). V shed 9 bases and J shed 5 bases, with 16 bases lying between them. The CDR3 spans 14 residues. Germline V CDR1 and CDR2: SNHLY, FYNNEI. The CDR3 DNA reads as TGTGCCAGATCAGAGGACACCAAGACCGGGGAGCTGTTTTTT. Its protein product is CARSEDTKTGELFF.

This clonotype has ten or more counts. This sequence joins TRBV5-4 and TRBJ2-5; D is perhaps TRBD2 (5 bases). CDR3 size: 17 residues. With 6 bases removed from V and 9 bases from J, the gap between germline ends came to 30 bases. Germline V gene data show CDR1 as SGHNT and CDR2 as YYREEE (reference sequence). This CDR3 is CASTRGPNPSFLAAQYF. Here the CDR3 DNA reads TGTGCCAGCACCCGCGGGCCGAATCCCAGTTTCTTGGCGGCCCAGTACTTC.

By share of the sample, this clonotype is medium-sized. Here the CDR3 reads CASSGQGTLNTEAFF. CDR3 DNA sequence: TGTGCCAGCAGTGGACAGGGGACTTTGAACACTGAAGCTTTCTTT. The J gene is TRBJ1-1, the V gene TRBV27, with TRBD1 identical over 9 bases. Per the germline V gene, CDR1 is MNHEY and CDR2 is SMNVEV (reference sequence). The junction had 4 bases not matched to a gene; V was cut back by 5 bases and J by 0 bases. CDR3 length: 15 amino acids.

In this sample, this clonotype turned up many times. The chain links TRBV5-1 to TRBJ2-1; D not certain. V lost 2 bases to trimming and J lost 0 bases, with 12 bases between them. This CDR3 has 16 residues. CDR1 is SGHRS and CDR2 is YFSETQ in the germline V gene. CDR3 in amino acids: CASSLVGGSSYNEQFF. The CDR3 DNA is TGCGCCAGCAGCTTAGTTGGCGGAAGCTCCTACAATGAGCAGTTCTTC.

Relative to its sample, this clonotype is medium-sized. The J gene is TRBJ1-4, the V gene TRBV20-1; D call uncertain. CDR3 length: 16 amino acids. V lost 0 bases and J lost 0, with 11 bases in between. Per the germline V gene, CDR1 is DFQATT and CDR2 is SNEGSKA (reference sequence). The CDR3 here is CSARDVSFTTNEKLFF. DNA for the CDR3: TGCAGTGCTAGAGACGTATCGTTTACAACTAATGAAAAACTGTTTTTT.

At least ten counts were recorded for this clonotype. The V call is TRBV28, the J call TRBJ2-7, with 9 positions matching TRBD1. V lost 3 bases and J lost 5; bases outside the gene matches: 11. In germline, CDR1 is MDHEN, CDR2 SYDVKM. The CDR3 covers 16 residues. The chain's CDR3 is CASSLPTGGLSDEQYF. The CDR3 DNA is TGTGCCAGCAGTTTGCCCACAGGGGGCCTTTCGGACGAGCAGTACTTC.

At least ten counts were recorded for this clonotype. The chain uses TRBV6-1 and TRBJ2-7; D remains unclear. Deletions cut 7 bases from V and 4 bases from J, with 14 bases between. Germline values: CDR1 MNHNS, CDR2 SASEGT. There are 13 residues in the CDR3. DNA of the CDR3: TGTGCCAGCAACCCCTCGTCCGTATACGAGCAGTACTTC. This codes for CASNPSSVYEQYF.

This clonotype was detected ten times or more. The V and J genes are TRBV9 and TRBJ2-3, with D uncertain. This CDR3 spans 14 amino acids. Germline V gene sequence: CDR1 SGDLS, CDR2 YYNGEE. V gave up 0 bases and J gave up 6 bases, with 11 bases separating them. The CDR3 loop reads CASSVGLLTDTQYF. In nucleotides, the CDR3 is TGTGCCAGCAGCGTAGGCCTCCTCACGGATACGCAGTATTTT.

The chain couples TRBV20-1 to TRBJ2-7; tentative D call: TRBD2 (6 bases). The CDR3 spans 14 residues. The V and J ends lost 3 bases and 1 base respectively, with 13 bases between them. CDR1 and CDR2 (germline): DFQATT, SNEGSKA (reference sequence). CDR3 loop: CSASRHGGSYEQYF. In nucleotides, the CDR3 is TGCAGTGCTAGTCGGCACGGGGGTTCCTACGAGCAGTACTTC.

In its sample, this clonotype was seen many times. The chain couples TRBV6-2 or TRBV6-3 to TRBJ2-1; D is possibly TRBD2 (6 bases). The V gene lost 0 bases and the J gene lost 1 base, with 7 bases spanning the gap. CDR1 is MNHEY, CDR2 SVGEGT, per germline. This CDR3 spans 15 amino acids. This CDR3 is CASSYSGGSYNEQFF. CDR3 in DNA: TGTGCCAGCAGTTACTCGGGGGGATCCTACAATGAGCAGTTCTTC.

This clonotype was counted many times. This chain links TRBV10-3 with TRBJ2-3; D remains unclear. V was shortened by 6 bases and J by 5 bases, with 12 bases between the two germline ends. Germline assignment: CDR1 ENHRY and CDR2 SYGVKD. The CDR3 totals 13 residues. The CDR3 region is CAIRRTEQDTQYF. CDR3 DNA sequence: TGTGCCATCAGGAGGACGGAGCAAGATACGCAGTATTTT.